This record covers a single T cell receptor beta chain. No antigen is known for it. Just one base apart from a much larger clone, this may be a read error. The CDR3 does not close with the conserved phenylalanine or tryptophan, likely indicating a read error. This sample is part of a study of molecular identifiers for immune sequencing clone quantification. Broader study findings: Clones above 20 RNA copies held over 97% of effector molecules, under 1% in naive cells.

Bulk libraries came from a prior protocol with listed TCR primers. Each CDR3 protein gets one entry after TCRdb re-called the PCR reads with MiXCR. The sample has 600,000 to 650,000 distinct CDR3 sequences; 20% are singletons. The CDR3 covers 14 residues. V lost 6 bases, J lost 6 bases, and 9 bases stayed unmatched. CDR1 and CDR2 from the germline V gene are SQVTM and ANQGSEA. The rearrangement uses TRBV29-1 and TRBJ2-3; 10 nucleotides align to TRBD2. What was sequenced was naive CD8+ T cells from blood, with Jurkat cell RNA spiked in. Noted subset: FACS-sorted CD8+CD4-CCR7+CD45RA+ naive T cells. The sequence came from a human donor in good health. Some libraries in this study had Jurkat cell RNA spiked in. CDR3 sequence (DNA): TGCAGCGTGGAGGGGGAAGCGGGAGGGGATACGCAGTATCTT. Amino acids: CSVEGEAGGDTQYL.